These 29 T cell receptor beta chains came from one sample sequenced in a study of cytomegalovirus exposure and HLA in healthy donors. In the PCR, 60 Vbeta and 13 Jbeta primers were used. Libraries were prepared by immunoSEQ multiplex PCR; TCRdb keeps only in-frame clonotypes and omits some of them. This table has about 110,000 clones, about four fifths appearing once. Sequencing was done on a sample of PBMCs. These receptors originate from a woman in her forties or fifties in good health and CMV-seropositive.

This clone appeared a single time. The chain is built from TRBV28 and TRBJ2-2; D possibly corresponds to TRBD1 (6 bases). CDR3 length equals 14 residues. Germline assignment: CDR1 MDHEN and CDR2 SYDVKM. V was clipped by 5 bases and J by 6 bases, with 13 bases between them. CDR3 DNA: TGTGCCAGCAGTCCGGGACAAAAGCCCGGGGAGCTGTTTTTT. This translates into CASSPGQKPGELFF.

The chain is built from TRBV6-1 and TRBJ2-5, with 10 bases that match TRBD1. CDR3 length: 16 residues. Unmatched junction bases numbered 10, after V lost 4 bases and J lost 5 bases. CDR1 MNHNS and CDR2 SASEGT come from the germline V gene. CDR3 sequence: CASSGSGTGVWETQYF. The CDR3 DNA reads as TGTGCCAGCAGTGGTTCCGGGACAGGGGTTTGGGAGACCCAGTACTTC.

In its sample, this clone was seen a few times. The J gene is TRBJ1-4, the V gene TRBV6-5, with D possibly matching TRBD1 (5 bases). This CDR3 contains 14 residues. Trimming stripped 4 bases from V and 2 bases from J, with 8 bases between. The V gene's germline CDR1 is MNHEY and CDR2 SVGAGI. Written as DNA, the CDR3 is TGTGCCAGCAGTTTGCGGGGGACTAATGAAAAACTGTTTTTT. Amino acids: CASSLRGTNEKLFF.

This clone was picked up one time. V gene TRBV19 combines with J gene TRBJ2-6, with 7 bases that match TRBD2. Germline V gene sequence: CDR1 LNHDA, CDR2 SQIVND (reference sequence). The CDR3 extends over 16 amino acids. With V trimmed by 1 base and J by 2 bases, 2 bases remained unmatched. CDR3 in amino acids: CASSIGGRAGANVLTF. CDR3 nucleotide sequence: TGTGCCAGTAGTATAGGGGGGAGGGCTGGGGCCAACGTCCTGACTTTC.

The chain is built from TRBV4-3 and TRBJ1-6; 9 bases align to TRBD1. Looked up from germline, CDR1 is LGHNA and CDR2 is YSLEER. The V and J ends lost 1 base and 6 bases, in that order; junction bases with no gene match: 7. The CDR3 runs to 17 residues. The CDR3 DNA is TGCGCCAGCAGCCAAGCCCGGACAGGGGTAGGTAATTCACCCCTCCACTTT. It translates to CASSQARTGVGNSPLHF.

The rearrangement uses TRBV10-3 and TRBJ2-7; TRBD2 is a possible D gene (7 bases). Germline V gene lookup returns CDR1 ENHRY and CDR2 SYGVKD. The CDR3 is 14 amino acids. Trimming took off 6 bases at V and 0 bases at J, with 12 bases between the two ends. DNA of the CDR3: TGTGCCATCAGACAGGGCGGGAGCTCCTACGAGCAGTACTTC. It specifies CAIRQGGSSYEQYF.

The chain uses TRBV30 and TRBJ2-5; 10 positions match TRBD2. The CDR3 sequence is 14 residues long. The V gene's germline CDR1 is GTSNPN and CDR2 SVGIG (reference sequence). The junction had 4 bases not matched to a gene; V was cut back by 4 bases and J by 2 bases. CDR3 region: CAWNSGGIQETQYF. For the CDR3, the DNA is TGTGCCTGGAATAGCGGGGGGATTCAAGAGACCCAGTACTTC.

The chain uses TRBV7-9 and TRBJ2-5; unclear D gene. TRBJ2-7 matches the DNA end more closely, so the J call is doubtful. This CDR3 is built from 12 residues. Germline CDR1 SEHNR, CDR2 FQNEAQ (reference sequence). The CDR3 sequence: CASSLGVYEQYF. In nucleotides, the CDR3 is TGTGCCAGCAGCTTAGGAGTTTACGAGCAGTACTTC.

This rearrangement joins TRBV7-9 to TRBJ1-4; maybe TRBD1 (5 bases). This CDR3 is built from 14 residues. Germline V gives CDR1 SEHNR, CDR2 FQNEAQ (reference sequence). V was cut by 4 bases and J by 4 bases, with 10 bases left in between. CDR3 loop: CASSSQALNEKLFF. As DNA, the CDR3 is TGTGCCAGCAGCTCACAGGCACTTAATGAAAAACTGTTTTTT.

The CDR3 here is CASSIDRFALDREMNTEAFF. DNA for the CDR3: TGTGCCAGTAGTATAGATCGCTTTGCCTTGGACAGAGAGATGAACACTGAAGCTTTCTTT. The gene calls are TRBV19 and TRBJ1-1, with TRBD1 as a possible D gene (6 bases). The CDR3 totals 20 residues. In germline, CDR1 is LNHDA, CDR2 SQIVND (reference sequence). Trimming left V 0 bases short and J 0 bases short, with 23 bases between.

The chain recombines TRBV6-6 with TRBJ1-1, with 7 bases matching TRBD1. Germline loops: CDR1 MNHNY, CDR2 SVGAGI (reference sequence). Trimming at V came to 5 bases and at J to 0 bases, leaving 9 bases not matched to a gene. The CDR3 contains 16 residues. CDR3 in amino acids: CASSHRRTGLNTEAFF. Written as DNA, the CDR3 is TGTGCCAGCAGTCACCGCCGGACAGGATTGAACACTGAAGCTTTCTTT.

This rearrangement joins TRBV28 to TRBJ1-5; D not certain. The CDR3 is 12 residues long. CDR1 and CDR2 from the germline V gene are MDHEN and SYDVKM. V lost 8 bases, J lost 6 bases, and 11 bases lay in between. The CDR3 reads CASGGAGQPQHF. CDR3 nucleotides: TGTGCCAGCGGCGGTGCTGGTCAGCCCCAGCATTTT.

This rearrangement joins TRBV5-1 to TRBJ2-3, with 11 positions matching TRBD1. The V and J ends lost 4 bases and 5 bases, in that order; junction bases with no gene match: 3. This CDR3 is built from 14 residues. Germline V gene sequence: CDR1 SGHRS, CDR2 YFSETQ. The CDR3 coding sequence is TGCGCCAGCAGCCGGACAGGGGGCGTAGATACGCAGTATTTT. This sequence encodes CASSRTGGVDTQYF.

V and J are TRBV5-1 and TRBJ2-7, with 9 nucleotides matching TRBD1. The CDR3 covers 15 residues. Germline lookup yields CDR1 SGHRS and CDR2 YFSETQ. V lost 4 bases, J lost 6 bases, and 11 bases stayed unmatched. CDR3 sequence reads: CASSPPGTGNAEQYF. The DNA for the CDR3 is TGCGCCAGCAGCCCCCCCGGGACAGGGAATGCCGAGCAGTACTTC. Variable domain in full (rest from reference TRBV5-1 and TRBJ2-7): KAGVTQTPRYLIKTRGQQVTLSCSPISGHRSVSWYQQTPGQGLQFLFEYFSETQRNKGNFPGRFSGRQFSNSRSEMNVSTLELGDSALYLCASSPPGTGNAEQYFGPGTRLTVT.

The rearrangement links TRBV10-3 to TRBJ1-5; 9 positions match TRBD1. Germline V gene lookup returns CDR1 ENHRY and CDR2 SYGVKD. The CDR3 has 15 residues. V dropped 0 bases and J dropped 6; count of bases not matched to a gene: 3. The DNA of the CDR3 is TGTGCCATCAGTGAGTCGGGACAGGGAAGTCAGCCCCAGCATTTT. It encodes CAISESGQGSQPQHF.

The CDR3 loop is CASSPQGLSDTGELFF. The CDR3 region has the DNA TGCGCCAGCAGCCCACAGGGTCTGTCGGACACCGGGGAGCTGTTTTTT. The V call is TRBV5-1, the J call TRBJ2-2; possibly TRBD1 for D (6 bases). The V gene's germline CDR1 is SGHRS and CDR2 YFSETQ. The CDR3 is 16 residues long. The germline V and J ends were trimmed by 4 bases and 3 bases, with 16 bases remaining between them.

The CDR3 DNA reads TGTGCCACCAGCAGGGAGACAGGGTCCTATGGCTACACCTTC. It translates to CATSRETGSYGYTF. The rearrangement joins TRBV15 to TRBJ1-2, with TRBD1 identical over 7 bases. This CDR3 region has 14 residues. CDR1 and CDR2 from the germline V gene are LNHNV and YYDKDF (reference sequence). The V segment lost 3 bases and the J segment 4 bases; nucleotides outside the gene matches: 5.

The chain joins TRBV19 to TRBJ1-5, with D tentatively TRBD1 (6 bases). Trimming removed 5 bases at V and 4 bases at J, with 12 bases between. Germline CDR1 is LNHDA and CDR2 is SQIVND (reference sequence). The CDR3 consists of 14 residues. This chain's CDR3 is CASSSHRENQPQHF. The CDR3 DNA sequence: TGTGCCAGTAGTTCTCACAGGGAAAATCAGCCCCAGCATTTT.

The gene calls are TRBV7-2 and TRBJ2-3, with D unresolved. V was shortened by 3 bases and J by 2 bases, with 6 bases between the two germline ends. The CDR3 spans 13 residues. Germline loops: CDR1 SGHTA, CDR2 FQGNSA. CDR3 amino acids: CASSFEATDTQYF. DNA for the CDR3: TGTGCCAGCAGCTTCGAGGCCACAGATACGCAGTATTTT.

This clone was seen repeatedly, ten times or more. The chain is built from TRBV7-2 and TRBJ1-1; 8 bases are a match to TRBD1. The length of the CDR3 is 15 residues. V was clipped by 5 bases and J by 1 base; unmatched bases: 6. CDR1 and CDR2 (germline): SGHTA, FQGNSA. The CDR3 region is CASSSPGTGNTEAFF. CDR3 in DNA: TGTGCCAGCAGCAGTCCCGGGACAGGGAACACTGAAGCTTTCTTT.

The chain employs TRBV6-1 and TRBJ1-5; D call uncertain. The ends were cut back, 0 bases at V and 3 bases at J, with 12 bases in the middle. The germline gives CDR1 MNHNS, CDR2 SASEGT. The CDR3 length is 16 residues. CDR3 nucleotide sequence: TGTGCCAGCAGTGAAGCCTCCGGTGTCCTCAATCAGCCCCAGCATTTT. It encodes CASSEASGVLNQPQHF.

About this clone: Compared with germline, one end of the junction differs, possibly owing to a read error. For the CDR3, the DNA is TGCGCAAGCAATAGCGGGGGGAAAGAGACCCAGTACTTC. It specifies CASNSGGKETQYF. This sequence joins TRBV5-1 and TRBJ2-5, with 10 positions matching TRBD2. The germline V gene has CDR1 SGHRS and CDR2 YFSETQ. There are 13 residues in the CDR3.

This chain connects TRBV7-2 to TRBJ2-1; 12 bases are shared with TRBD2. With V trimmed by 5 bases and J by 4 bases, 3 bases remained unmatched. CDR3 size: 15 residues. CDR1 is SGHTA and CDR2 is FQGNSA in the germline V gene. The CDR3 nucleotides are TGTGCCAGCAGCCCCGGACTAGCGGGGTACAATGAGCAGTTCTTC. Translated: CASSPGLAGYNEQFF.

This chain uses TRBV19 with TRBJ2-2, with 7 bases lining up with TRBD2. The V segment lost 5 bases and the J segment 7 bases; nucleotides outside the gene matches: 7. The CDR3 spans 14 residues. CDR1 LNHDA and CDR2 SQIVND come from the germline V gene (reference sequence). CDR3 sequence (DNA): TGTGCCAGTAGTGAGGGAGGGAATATCGGGGAGCTGTTTTTT. Protein product: CASSEGGNIGELFF.

J is TRBJ1-4 and V is TRBV7-2; D call uncertain. From germline, CDR1 is SGHTA and CDR2 FQGNSA. This CDR3 is built from 15 residues. Trimming shortened V by 5 bases and J by 3 bases, and 13 bases separated the two germline ends. The CDR3 reads CASSPGSIPNEKLFF. The CDR3 nucleotides read TGTGCCAGCAGCCCCGGGTCGATTCCTAATGAAAAACTGTTTTTT.

The chain couples TRBV6-4 to TRBJ1-1, with 10 bases matching TRBD1. V was clipped by 7 bases and J by 6 bases; unmatched bases: 14. Germline CDR1 reads MRHNA; CDR2 reads SNTAGT. This CDR3 has 16 residues. CDR3 in DNA: TGTGCCAGCAAGCCGGGACAGGGGACAGAATCAGCTGAAGCTTTCTTT. This encodes CASKPGQGTESAEAFF.

This clone turned up a few times. V and J are TRBV6-5 and TRBJ2-2, with 9 bases fitting TRBD1. The V segment lost 8 bases and the J segment 5 bases; nucleotides outside the gene matches: 9. The V gene's germline CDR1 is MNHEY and CDR2 SVGAGI. CDR3 length equals 15 residues. Here the CDR3 reads CASCDRGIGTGELFF. The CDR3 region has the DNA TGTGCCAGCTGCGACAGGGGGATCGGAACCGGGGAGCTGTTTTTT.

This sequence joins TRBV6-5 and TRBJ1-1, with D possibly TRBD1 on 5 matching bases. Germline V lookup: CDR1 MNHEY, CDR2 SVGAGI. V was clipped by 2 bases and J by 0 bases, with 7 bases between them. This CDR3 comprises 14 residues. Here the CDR3 DNA reads TGTGCCAGCAGTTACCCAGGGTTGAACACTGAAGCTTTCTTT. This sequence encodes CASSYPGLNTEAFF.

J is TRBJ1-2 and V is TRBV5-5; no clear D. CDR1 is SGHKS and CDR2 is YYEKEE in the germline V gene (reference sequence). The V end was cut by 4 bases, the J end by 4 bases, with 26 bases between. The CDR3 runs 18 residues. The chain's CDR3 is CASSPNRGRTVPTYGYTF. CDR3 sequence (DNA): TGTGCCAGCAGCCCGAACCGGGGTCGGACCGTGCCCACCTATGGCTACACCTTC.